This T cell receptor beta chain was retrieved from a study of blood T cell repertoires in COVID-19. Study information: Samples came from the United States, Italy and Spain, spanning acute and convalescent COVID-19.

Per the germline V gene, CDR1 is SGHRS and CDR2 is YFSETQ. This CDR3 is built from 15 residues. With V trimmed by 4 bases and J by 0 bases, 5 bases remained unmatched. The age range of participants was about 18 to 100 years, with residence in around 22 US areas. Participants' reported clinical history set cohort assignment. In the original analysis: Scientists estimated how many nucleated cells there were by amplifying reference gene primers. The method was immunoSEQ multiplex PCR; TCRdb's version includes in-frame clones alone and lacks a portion of them. V and J calls and clone size are those listed in that table; D and trimming were worked out from the DNA. The sample includes 300,000 to 500,000 clones, over 75% of them seen just once.

V gene TRBV5-1 combines with J gene TRBJ2-7, with 9 bases that match TRBD1. The sequenced sample was PBMCs or T cells enriched from blood (not recorded which). The TCR comes from a woman between 40 and 55 years old with acute COVID-19. CDR3 in DNA: TGCGCCAGCAGCCCGACAGGGGGAGCCTCCTACGAGCAGTACTTC. Its protein product is CASSPTGGASYEQYF.